The 18 T cell receptor beta chains given below trace back to one sample, sequenced in a study of blood T cell repertoires in COVID-19 (dated by TCRdb to 2020 to 2021). The library relied on the immunoSEQ multiplex PCR assay. In its TCRdb copy, this immuneACCESS table keeps in-frame sequences only and misses some clones. Where compared with another copy, unresolved V genes explain less than half of these, and the others have no known cause. In all, the sample holds nearly 200,000 clones, and 70% to 90% of those were seen once. The ten largest clones capture about 0.91% of the sample. Source material: peripheral blood. The receptors here all came from a man in his 60s with COVID-19, enrolled during active disease.

The chain recombines TRBV10-3 with TRBJ2-2; 7 bases map to TRBD1. CDR1 is ENHRY, CDR2 SYGVKD, per germline. V lost 5 bases to trimming and J lost 6 bases; unmatched junction nucleotides: 12. The CDR3 is 16 amino acids. The CDR3 region is CAISSTGSGLAGELFF. DNA of the CDR3: TGTGCCATCAGTTCGACAGGGTCGGGATTGGCCGGGGAGCTGTTTTTT.

This chain joins TRBV3-1 (or the pseudogene TRBV3-2) and TRBJ1-2; 10 positions match TRBD1. J was trimmed by 2 bases and V by 3 bases; bases with no gene match: 0. This CDR3 contains 14 residues. Germline values: CDR1 LGHDT, CDR2 YNNKEL (reference sequence). CDR3 region: CASSQGQGNYGYTF. CDR3 in DNA: TGTGCCAGCAGCCAGGGACAGGGGAACTATGGCTACACCTTC.

This clone was found a few times. The chain combines TRBV18 with TRBJ1-2; D remains ambiguous. V lost 6 bases, J lost 4 bases, and 12 bases lay in between. Germline V CDR1 and CDR2: KGHSH, LQKENI. The CDR3 has 13 residues. Written as DNA, the CDR3 is TGTGCCAGCTCCCCAACCGGTGGCTATGGCTACACCTTC. Translated, it gives CASSPTGGYGYTF.

CDR3 nucleotide sequence: TGTGCCAGCAGCATCCCCCCTGGCACATTCAGAAGCAATCAGCCCCAGCATTTT. Protein sequence: CASSIPPGTFRSNQPQHF. The chain employs TRBV7-2 and TRBJ1-5; D is unclear. Germline CDR1 is SGHTA and CDR2 is FQGNSA. V was pared by 5 bases and J by 1 base, with 21 bases between. This CDR3 spans 18 amino acids.

The J gene is TRBJ1-5, the V gene TRBV7-2; 9 bases map to TRBD1. Germline CDR1 is SGHTA and CDR2 is FQGNSA. The J segment lost 1 base and the V segment lost 5 bases, leaving 6 bases of the junction unmatched. The CDR3 is made up of 16 amino acids. CDR3 sequence: CASSQDRGSSNQPQHF. CDR3 in DNA: TGTGCCAGCAGCCAGGACAGGGGTTCGAGCAATCAGCCCCAGCATTTT.

The chain recombines TRBV10-2 with TRBJ2-1, with 12 bases fitting TRBD2. V trimming: 6 bases; J trimming: 6 bases; junction bases outside the gene matches: 9. The CDR3 totals 16 residues. Germline assignment: CDR1 WSHSY and CDR2 SAAADI. In nucleotides, the CDR3 is TGCGCCAGCAGCCTCCTAGCGGGAGGGCCAGGCAATGAGCAGTTCTTC. This gives the protein CASSLLAGGPGNEQFF.

The chain links TRBV7-7 to TRBJ2-3; D unclear. Germline V gives CDR1 SSHAT, CDR2 FNYEAQ (reference sequence). The CDR3 is made up of 15 amino acids. Trimming shortened V by 2 bases and J by 1 base, and 10 bases separated the two germline ends. This CDR3 reads CASSLSQRRTDTQYF. The CDR3 DNA reads TGTGCCAGCAGCTTATCCCAGCGACGCACAGATACGCAGTATTTT.

This rearrangement joins TRBV19 to TRBJ1-1, with TRBD1 as a possible D gene (5 bases). Germline values: CDR1 LNHDA, CDR2 SQIVND (reference sequence). With 4 bases removed from V and 5 bases from J, the gap between germline ends came to 14 bases. This CDR3 is built from 14 residues. CDR3 residues: CASSTGLKGTEAFF. CDR3 coding DNA: TGTGCCAGTAGTACGGGACTCAAGGGGACTGAAGCTTTCTTT.

This clone came up once. The chain recombines TRBV25-1 with TRBJ1-5; 7 nucleotides match TRBD1. The CDR3 runs to 14 residues. Trimming cost V 6 bases and J 4 bases; bases outside gene matches: 6. Germline V lookup: CDR1 MGHDK, CDR2 SYGVNS. The CDR3 bases are TGTGCCAGCAGGCAGACAGGGCGGAATCAGCCCCAGCATTTT. It encodes CASRQTGRNQPQHF.

V usage is TRBV7-8 and J usage is TRBJ2-7; unclear D gene. CDR1 SGHVS and CDR2 FQNEAQ come from the germline V gene. The CDR3 length is 16 residues. V was trimmed by 0 bases and J by 0 bases, leaving 12 bases between them. The CDR3 sequence: CASSLALVSFSYEQYF. The DNA for the CDR3 is TGTGCCAGCAGCTTAGCGCTAGTCAGCTTCTCCTACGAGCAGTACTTC.

This clone was recorded once. The genes are TRBV19 and TRBJ2-2; 10 nucleotides agree with TRBD1. Germline CDR1 reads LNHDA; CDR2 reads SQIVND (reference sequence). This CDR3 has 17 amino acids. V shed 5 bases, J shed 4 bases, and the junction held 10 bases outside the gene matches. CDR3 in amino acids: CASSVPTGGAGTGELFF. CDR3 DNA: TGTGCCAGTAGTGTCCCGACAGGGGGCGCGGGCACCGGGGAGCTGTTTTTT. The variable domain in full, completed from reference TRBV19 and TRBJ2-2, reads DGGITQSPKYLFRKEGQNVTLSCEQNLNHDAMYWYRQDPGQGLRLIYYSQIVNDFQKGDIAEGYSVSREKKESFPLTVTSAQKNPTAFYLCASSVPTGGAGTGELFFGEGSRLTVL.

This clone was counted a few times. The V call is TRBV7-2, the J call TRBJ2-1, with 10 bases that match TRBD2. Germline CDR1 reads SGHTA; CDR2 reads FQGNSA. CDR3 length equals 16 residues. The ends lost 4 bases at V and 10 bases at J; junction bases unmatched: 13. CDR3 amino acids: CASSSRSPSGGTEQFF. DNA of the CDR3: TGTGCCAGCAGCTCTCGATCGCCTAGCGGGGGCACCGAGCAGTTCTTC.

The CDR3 loop is CAIRQSQNTEAFF. CDR3 DNA sequence: TGTGCCATCCGCCAAAGCCAGAACACTGAAGCTTTCTTT. The V gene is TRBV10-3, the J gene TRBJ1-1; no firm D call. V lost 8 bases, J lost 1 base, and 11 bases lay in between. The CDR3 is 13 residues long. Germline V lookup: CDR1 ENHRY, CDR2 SYGVKD.

The chain couples TRBV3-1 (or the pseudogene TRBV3-2) to TRBJ1-3; no clear D. V lost 3 bases and J lost 4, with 16 bases in between. Germline values: CDR1 LGHDT, CDR2 YNNKEL (reference sequence). CDR3 length equals 16 residues. CDR3 residues: CASSQAPRGGGNTIYF. The CDR3 bases are TGTGCCAGCAGCCAGGCACCCCGAGGTGGGGGAAACACCATATATTTT.

The chain combines TRBV18 with TRBJ2-1, with TRBD2 as a possible D gene (6 bases). Trimming shortened V by 0 bases and J by 0 bases, and 9 bases separated the two germline ends. Germline V gene data show CDR1 as KGHSH and CDR2 as LQKENI. This CDR3 is 16 amino acids long. DNA for the CDR3: TGTGCCAGCTCACCACCTGCGGGACGCTCCTACAATGAGCAGTTCTTC. The encoded protein is CASSPPAGRSYNEQFF.

CDR3 in DNA: TGTGCCAGCAGCTTAGCCAGCGGAAACCAAGAGACCCAGTACTTC. Translation gives CASSLASGNQETQYF. The chain links TRBV7-9 to TRBJ2-5; D might be TRBD2 (5 bases). The CDR3 has 15 amino acids. In germline, CDR1 is SEHNR, CDR2 FQNEAQ (reference sequence). The V end lost 0 bases, the J end lost 0 bases, and 8 bases lay between the germline ends. The whole variable domain, remainder taken from reference TRBV7-9 and TRBJ2-5, is DTGVSQNPRHKITKRGQNVTFRCDPISEHNRLYWYRQTLGQGPEFLTYFQNEAQLEKSRLLSDRFSAERPKGSFSTLEIQRTEQGDSAMYLCASSLASGNQETQYFGPGTRLLVL.

This clone was seen more than once but under ten times. The V gene is TRBV30, the J gene TRBJ1-6, with TRBD1 identical over 7 bases. The trim removed 2 bases at V and 5 bases at J, leaving 3 bases unmatched. Germline CDR1 GTSNPN, CDR2 SVGIG (reference sequence). This CDR3 has 14 amino acids. CDR3 nucleotides: TGTGCCTGGAGTTCGGGACAGAATAATTCACCCCTCCACTTT. This gives the protein CAWSSGQNNSPLHF.

The J gene is TRBJ2-1, the V gene TRBV28; 7 nucleotides line up with TRBD1. The length of the CDR3 is 14 residues. The V gene end was trimmed by 4 bases and the J gene end by 4 bases; junction bases not matched to a gene: 4. Germline CDR1 reads MDHEN; CDR2 reads SYDVKM. The CDR3 spells CASSSGQLYNEQFF. DNA for the CDR3: TGTGCCAGCAGTTCGGGACAGCTATACAATGAGCAGTTCTTC.